Following are 20 T cell receptor beta chains from one sample sequenced in a study of shared clonotypes between healthy human individuals. Using immunoSEQ multiplex PCR, the repertoire was profiled, and TCRdb retains in-frame clones only, with some absent. The sample yields about 1 million clones, approximately 72% seen once. The sample taken for sequencing was memory CD4+ T cells sorted from blood. The subset here: CD45RA-negative fraction. All receptors derive from a man younger than 35 in good health.

J is TRBJ2-3 and V is TRBV7-2; 11 bases are shared with TRBD2. V lost 4 bases and J lost 0; bases outside the gene matches: 6. The CDR3 runs to 17 residues. The germline gives CDR1 SGHTA, CDR2 FQGNSA. This CDR3 reads CASSSPGTSGSTDTQYF. The CDR3 nucleotides read TGTGCCAGCAGCTCGCCCGGGACTAGCGGCAGCACAGATACGCAGTATTTT.

This clone was seen many times. The V call is TRBV2, the J call TRBJ2-3; 8 bases match TRBD1. The J segment lost 1 base and the V segment lost 7 bases, leaving 22 bases of the junction unmatched. Germline assignment: CDR1 SNHLY and CDR2 FYNNEI. CDR3 length equals 20 residues. The CDR3 DNA follows: TGTGCCAGCACCGACCCTCCCAGTTGGGGGACAGGAGAGGGCACAGATACGCAGTATTTT. Translated, it gives CASTDPPSWGTGEGTDTQYF.

In this sample, this clone turned up a few times. The chain is built from TRBV11-2 and TRBJ1-1; D unresolved. Trimming removed 7 bases at V and 4 bases at J, with 13 bases between. CDR3 length: 13 residues. CDR1 SGHAT and CDR2 FQNNGV come from the germline V gene. The CDR3 is CASTLLLGTEAFF. CDR3 nucleotides: TGTGCCAGCACACTCCTCCTGGGCACTGAAGCTTTCTTT.

This clone was found a few times. The chain joins TRBV4-1 to TRBJ2-3; 13 bases fit TRBD2. CDR1 is MGHRA and CDR2 is YSYEKL in the germline V gene. CDR3 length: 16 amino acids. Germline trimming cut 4 bases from V and 7 bases from J; bases unmatched to any gene: 8. DNA for the CDR3: TGCGCCAGCAGCCGAGAGACTAGCGGGAGGTCTTATACGCAGTATTTT. Encoded protein: CASSRETSGRSYTQYF.

This rearrangement joins TRBV7-8 to TRBJ2-1, with 8 bases that match TRBD2. This CDR3 contains 14 residues. CDR1 is SGHVS, CDR2 FQNEAQ, per germline. V shed 7 bases and J 10 bases; nucleotides not matched to a gene: 12. The CDR3, as DNA: TGTGCCAGCAACCGGGGGGGCATACTAGGAGAGCAGTTCTTC. This gives the protein CASNRGGILGEQFF. The variable domain in full, completed from reference TRBV7-8 and TRBJ2-1, reads GAGVSQSPRYKVAKRGQDVALRCDPISGHVSLFWYQQALGQGPEFLTYFQNEAQLDKSGLPSDRFFAERPEGSVSTLKIQRTQQEDSAVYLCASNRGGILGEQFFGPGTRLTVL.

Points on this clone: The germline gene is not matched at one end of the junction; a read error may be the cause. The rearrangement joins TRBV7-7 to TRBJ1-5; D is unclear. CDR1 is SSHAT and CDR2 is FNYEAQ in the germline V gene (reference sequence). The CDR3 has 14 residues. CDR3 protein: CASSLEQFYQPQHF. CDR3 in DNA: TGTGCTAGCAGCTTAGAGCAATTTTATCAGCCCCAGCATTTT.

The rearrangement uses TRBV9 and TRBJ2-4; 10 nucleotides match TRBD2. The CDR3 runs 17 residues. Germline loops: CDR1 SGDLS, CDR2 YYNGEE. The ends lost 0 bases at V and 4 bases at J; junction bases unmatched: 7. The CDR3 here is CASSVEPSLAGKNIQYF. The CDR3 bases are TGTGCCAGCAGCGTAGAACCCTCACTAGCGGGGAAAAACATTCAGTACTTC.

The sample holds a few counts of this clone. The chain employs TRBV5-1 and TRBJ2-7, with D perhaps matching TRBD2 (6 bases). Germline V gene lookup returns CDR1 SGHRS and CDR2 YFSETQ. Trimming pared 4 bases from V and 2 bases from J, leaving 16 bases between. This CDR3 has 15 amino acids. The CDR3 nucleotides read TGCGCCAGCAGCCCTGGATCAGGGAGGACCTACGAGCAGTACTTC. Translated: CASSPGSGRTYEQYF.

The chain has TRBV29-1 and TRBJ1-2; D remains ambiguous. Germline-derived CDR1 and CDR2 are SQVTM and ANQGSEA. This CDR3 comprises 12 residues. Trimming removed 4 bases from V and 2 bases from J, with 8 bases in between. The CDR3: CSVVIPNYGYTF. The CDR3, as DNA: TGCAGCGTTGTAATACCGAACTATGGCTACACCTTC.

The V call is TRBV12-1, the J call TRBJ1-4. TRBV12-1 is shown as a pseudogene. The CDR3 consists of 14 residues. CDR3 bases: TGTGCCAGCGTATATTGGGGGAGTAATGAAAAACTGTTTTTT. This sequence encodes CASVYWGSNEKLFF.

The chain uses TRBV5-1 and TRBJ2-2, with D unclear. From germline, CDR1 is SGHRS and CDR2 YFSETQ. This CDR3 region has 14 residues. The V and J ends lost 0 bases and 5 bases respectively, with 8 bases between them. For the CDR3, the DNA is TGCGCCAGCAGCTTGGCGGCAGCTACCGGGGAGCTGTTTTTT. Translating it yields CASSLAAATGELFF. Full variable domain (missing parts from reference TRBV5-1 and TRBJ2-2): KAGVTQTPRYLIKTRGQQVTLSCSPISGHRSVSWYQQTPGQGLQFLFEYFSETQRNKGNFPGRFSGRQFSNSRSEMNVSTLELGDSALYLCASSLAAATGELFFGEGSRLTVL.

V and J are TRBV5-5 and TRBJ1-6; D may be TRBD1 (5 bases). Germline CDR1 reads SGHKS; CDR2 reads YYEKEE (reference sequence). V lost 3 bases to trimming and J lost 12 bases, with 10 bases between them. The length of the CDR3 is 12 residues. Here the CDR3 reads CASSWNDRPLHF. The DNA for the CDR3 is TGTGCCAGCAGCTGGAACGACAGACCCCTCCACTTT.

The V gene is TRBV18, the J gene TRBJ2-7; the match to TRBD2 covers 14 bases. The junction had 3 bases not matched to a gene; V was cut back by 6 bases and J by 2 bases. The CDR3 consists of 15 residues. Germline assignment: CDR1 KGHSH and CDR2 LQKENI. CDR3 DNA sequence: TGTGCCAGCTCCCAGACTAGCGGGGGGGCCTACGAGCAGTACTTC. It yields the protein CASSQTSGGAYEQYF.

The count of this clone is one. The chain couples TRBV5-6 to TRBJ2-5; no firm D call. In germline, CDR1 is SGHDT, CDR2 YYEEEE. The CDR3 is 14 residues long. V shed 1 base and J shed 0 bases, with 7 bases lying between them. CDR3 sequence reads: CASSLFGYQETQYF. DNA of the CDR3: TGTGCCAGCAGCTTGTTTGGGTACCAAGAGACCCAGTACTTC.

This clone occurred once. Being one base from a much bigger clone, this may be a read error. The same CDR3 can be traced to other DNA sequences in this sample. The rearrangement uses TRBV5-5 and TRBJ1-2; D not certain. V shed 0 bases and J shed 4 bases, with 13 bases lying between them. This CDR3 contains 15 residues. Germline V CDR1 and CDR2: SGHKS, YYEKEE (reference sequence). CDR3 sequence (DNA): TGTGCCAGCAGCTTGGAAATGGATAGCCTCTATGGCTACACCTTC. The encoded protein is CASSLEMDSLYGYTF.

This chain uses TRBV7-2 with TRBJ2-7, with TRBD2 as a possible D gene (7 bases). CDR3 length: 16 residues. Trimming left V 1 base short and J 2 bases short, with 15 bases between. Germline CDR1 and CDR2: SGHTA and FQGNSA. As DNA, the CDR3 is TGTGCCAGCAGCTTAGTTGGGAGGGGGAACCCCTACGAGCAGTACTTC. It codes for CASSLVGRGNPYEQYF.

The chain employs TRBV2 and TRBJ2-3; D unresolved. Germline loops: CDR1 SNHLY, CDR2 FYNNEI. The CDR3 runs to 14 residues. V dropped 1 base and J dropped 0 bases, with 5 bases sitting between them. The CDR3 bases are TGTGCCAGCAGTGAAGAGCATAGCACAGATACGCAGTATTTT. It encodes CASSEEHSTDTQYF.

This rearrangement joins TRBV25-1 to TRBJ2-1, with D perhaps being TRBD1 or TRBD2 (5 bases each). Germline V gene sequence: CDR1 MGHDK, CDR2 SYGVNS. The V and J ends lost 6 bases and 5 bases respectively, with 17 bases between them. The length of the CDR3 is 15 residues. The CDR3 DNA sequence: TGTGCCAGCAGCCCCATTAGAGGGGATAACAATGAGCAGTTCTTC. Protein: CASSPIRGDNNEQFF.

The V gene is TRBV28, the J gene TRBJ2-1; 9 positions match TRBD2. CDR3 length: 17 amino acids. Germline trimming cut 1 base from V and 0 bases from J; bases unmatched to any gene: 4. From germline, CDR1 is MDHEN and CDR2 SYDVKM. The CDR3 reads CASSLSAGGSSYNEQFF. For the CDR3, the DNA is TGTGCCAGCAGTTTATCGGCGGGGGGGAGCTCCTACAATGAGCAGTTCTTC.

The chain joins TRBV5-1 to TRBJ1-1; 9 nucleotides agree with TRBD1. J was trimmed by 1 base and V by 4 bases; bases with no gene match: 2. The germline gives CDR1 SGHRS, CDR2 YFSETQ. The length of the CDR3 is 14 residues. CDR3 sequence: CASSMDRGNTEAFF. CDR3 bases: TGCGCCAGCAGCATGGACAGGGGGAACACTGAAGCTTTCTTT.